This T cell receptor beta chain was sequenced during a study of human T cells and chemical hapten exposure. The germline gives CDR1 SGHAT, CDR2 FQNNGV. V dropped 5 bases and J dropped 6; count of bases not matched to a gene: 6. This CDR3 is 13 amino acids long. From the RACE reads, TCRdb called clonotypes with MiXCR, one entry per CDR3 protein. The table shows some 340,000 distinct CDR3 sequences, with around 7% occurring only once. Documented time point: patch test 1, 2 weeks after DPC sensitization. Documented treatment: therapeutic diphenylcyclopropenone sensitization with weekly scalp DPC. Sequencing started from total RNA isolated from unfractionated whole blood.

The specimen was whole blood, collected in connection with sensitization to the hapten diphenylcyclopropenone (DPC). The clonotype was recovered from a woman between 18 and 29 years old with alopecia areata. Some clones in this sample may be carry-over from other donors' samples. The V gene is TRBV11-2, the J gene TRBJ2-5; 7 bases agree with TRBD1. CDR3: CASSPGQEQTQYF. As DNA, the CDR3 is TGTGCCAGCAGCCCTGGACAGGAACAGACCCAGTACTTC.